Listed below are T cell receptor beta chains from one sample, sequenced in a study of CD8 T cells in ankylosing spondylitis. TCRdb processed the 5' RACE reads anew with MiXCR; each CDR3 protein has one entry. The repertoire holds about 200,000 distinct CDR3 sequences, with approximately 24% as singletons. The sample was blood, either unsorted or a sorted T cell fraction (not recorded which). The receptor set was obtained from a male donor with ankylosing spondylitis or in good health (not recorded which). Each CDR3 is given with its conserved first and last residue. The D gene is left open where the match is weak. Expanded clones get a size class; other rows say once, few or many, or leave the size out.

V gene	D gene	J gene	CDR3 length	clone size	CDR3 DNA	CDR3 protein
TRBV6-1	NA	TRBJ2-2	13	few	TGTGCCAGCCATAAGACAGTCACCGGGGAGCTGTTTTTT	CASHKTVTGELFF
TRBV5-5	NA	TRBJ2-4	15	NA	TGTGCCAGCAGCCCGTTACAGGGTGGGTCTGGCATTCAGTACTTC	CASSPLQGGSGIQYF
TRBV4-3	NA	TRBJ2-2	16	many	TGCGCCAGCAGCGTTTATGGGACACTGTCCACCGGGGAGCTGTTTTTT	CASSVYGTLSTGELFF
TRBV9	NA	TRBJ2-1	13	few	TGTGCCAGCAACGGTGACTACTACAATGAGCAGTTCTTC	CASNGDYYNEQFF
TRBV29-1	NA	TRBJ1-3	12	NA	TGCAGCGGGGGGGACGGGGGAAACACCATATATTTT	CSGGDGGNTIYF
TRBV5-1	NA	TRBJ2-3	14	many	TGCGCCAGCAGCTTCGACAGAACCACAGATACGCAGTATTTT	CASSFDRTTDTQYF
TRBV6-5	TRBD2	TRBJ2-6	18	many	TGTGCCAGCAGTTACTTTGGTAGCGGGAGTACCGGGGCCAACGTCCTGACTTTC	CASSYFGSGSTGANVLTF
TRBV4-3	TRBD1	TRBJ2-3	15	NA	TGCGCCAGCAGCCTAAACAGGGGGCGTGGAGATACGCAGTATTTT	CASSLNRGRGDTQYF
TRBV12-3/TRBV12-4	NA	TRBJ2-2	10	many	TGTGCCAGCCGGGGAGGGGAGCTGTTTTTT	CASRGGELFF
TRBV29-1	NA	TRBJ2-2	14	many	TGCAGCGTTGTCCCGGACAGGAACACCGGGGAGCTGTTTTTT	CSVVPDRNTGELFF
TRBV20-1	TRBD2	TRBJ2-1	14	few	TGCAGTGCACAGACTAGCGGTTCCTACAATGAGCAGTTCTTC	CSAQTSGSYNEQFF
TRBV28	TRBD2	TRBJ2-3	17	many	TGTGCCAGCAGTTTAGGGACTAGCGGGAGGTTGTCAGATACGCAGTATTTT	CASSLGTSGRLSDTQYF
TRBV4-2	TRBD1	TRBJ1-2	16	NA	TGTGCCAGCAGCCTCACGCTACAGGGGGTAAACTATGGCTACACCTTC	CASSLTLQGVNYGYTF
TRBV3-1	NA	TRBJ2-7	13	NA	TGTGCCAGCAGCCAAAGGGTGGGCGGCGAGCAGTACTTC	CASSQRVGGEQYF
TRBV10-3	NA	TRBJ1-6	13	few	TGTGCCATCAGTGGCAGCCTAAATTCACCCCTCCACTTT	CAISGSLNSPLHF
TRBV5-1	NA	TRBJ1-1	15	NA	TGCGCCAGCAGCTTGGAAGGGCAGGTGAACACTGAAGCTTTCTTT	CASSLEGQVNTEAFF
TRBV7-2	TRBD2	TRBJ2-3	15	NA	TGTGCCAGCAGCCTCGAAGCGGGAGGGATAGATACGCAGTATTTT	CASSLEAGGIDTQYF
TRBV2	NA	TRBJ2-1	10	NA	TGTGCCACCCGGGGAGAAGAGCAGTTCTTC	CATRGEEQFF